Presented here are 20 T cell receptor beta chains from one specimen sequenced in a study of blood T cell repertoires in COVID-19. This table comes from immunoSEQ multiplex PCR, and its TCRdb copy is limited to in-frame clones, with some not included. The sample has about 230,000 clones; 70% to 90% are singletons. Material: peripheral blood. Receptors were obtained from a man aged 45-60 years with COVID-19, enrolled during active disease.

This clone was seen just once. An end of the junction does not agree with germline; a read error may underlie this. The chain joins TRBV11-2 to TRBJ1-1; D gene ambiguous. CDR1 and CDR2 (germline): SGHAT, FQNNGV. The CDR3 runs to 16 residues. CDR3 sequence (DNA): TGTACCAGCAGCTACCCCTACTACTCCGACCGCACTGAAGCTTTCTTT. It specifies CTSSYPYYSDRTEAFF.

The sample holds one count of this clone. The chain is built from TRBV5-1 and TRBJ2-1; D is undetermined. Germline V gene data show CDR1 as SGHRS and CDR2 as YFSETQ. V lost 0 bases, J lost 8 bases, and 9 bases lay in between. The CDR3 sequence is 13 residues long. Here the CDR3 DNA reads TGCGCCAGCAGCTTGGGCAGGCGAGATGAGCAGTTCTTC. Residues: CASSLGRRDEQFF.

The chain combines TRBV11-2 with TRBJ2-7, with 7 bases aligning to TRBD2. V trimming: 0 bases; J trimming: 3 bases; junction bases outside the gene matches: 5. Germline CDR1 SGHAT, CDR2 FQNNGV. This CDR3 comprises 15 residues. The DNA of the CDR3 is TGTGCCAGCAGCTTAGATCGAGCGGGGAGCTACGAGCAGTACTTC. Its protein is CASSLDRAGSYEQYF.

The V call is TRBV18, the J call TRBJ2-2; D is unclear. The CDR3 runs to 14 residues. Looked up from germline, CDR1 is KGHSH and CDR2 is LQKENI. V was clipped by 4 bases and J by 1 base, with 7 bases between them. CDR3 sequence (DNA): TGTGCCAGCTCACAGCCAAGGAACACCGGGGAGCTGTTTTTT. This translates into CASSQPRNTGELFF.

The CDR3 nucleotides are TGTGCCACCAGCAGAGATAGGTCTAGCGGGGCTAGCACAGATACGCAGTATTTT. It codes for CATSRDRSSGASTDTQYF. The gene calls are TRBV15 and TRBJ2-3, with 9 bases identical to TRBD2. This CDR3 is 18 amino acids long. The V and J ends lost 0 bases and 0 bases, in that order; junction bases with no gene match: 7. Germline-derived CDR1 and CDR2 are LNHNV and YYDKDF (reference sequence).

This clone was seen more than once but under ten times. The chain is built from TRBV18 and TRBJ2-3; D uncertain. Per the germline V gene, CDR1 is KGHSH and CDR2 is LQKENI. The CDR3 runs 13 residues. Trimming pared 3 bases from V and 0 bases from J, leaving 4 bases between. The DNA for the CDR3 is TGTGCCAGCTCACCCCCTAGCACAGATACGCAGTATTTT. This sequence encodes CASSPPSTDTQYF.

The chain links TRBV11-2 to TRBJ2-2, with 12 bases aligning to TRBD2. The J segment lost 10 bases and the V segment lost 5 bases, leaving 14 bases of the junction unmatched. Looked up from germline, CDR1 is SGHAT and CDR2 is FQNNGV. The CDR3 length is 17 residues. CDR3 bases: TGTGCCAGCAGCCCGCGAGGACTAGCGGGGCCTAGGCTGGAGCTGTTTTTT. Its translation is CASSPRGLAGPRLELFF.

The V gene is TRBV18, the J gene TRBJ1-1; D may be TRBD1 (5 bases). This CDR3 contains 12 residues. The germline V gene has CDR1 KGHSH and CDR2 LQKENI. Trimming left V 6 bases short and J 7 bases short, with 12 bases between. The CDR3 nucleotides are TGTGCCAGCTCTCCGACAGCCCTTGAAGCTTTCTTT. It specifies CASSPTALEAFF.

This chain links TRBV29-1 with TRBJ1-1; 11 bases match TRBD1. CDR3 length: 12 residues. CDR1 is SQVTM, CDR2 ANQGSEA, per germline. Unmatched junction bases numbered 3, after V lost 7 bases and J lost 5 bases. In DNA, the CDR3 is TGCAGCGGCGGGACAGGGGGGACTGAAGCTTTCTTT. Its protein is CSGGTGGTEAFF.

The chain combines TRBV30 with TRBJ1-5; TRBD1 matches at 7 bases. The CDR3 runs 14 residues. V trimming: 5 bases; J trimming: 1 base; junction bases outside the gene matches: 5. Germline V gene sequence: CDR1 GTSNPN, CDR2 SVGIG (reference sequence). The CDR3 DNA follows: TGTGCCTGGCAACAGGGGACCAGCAATCAGCCCCAGCATTTT. Amino acid sequence: CAWQQGTSNQPQHF.

The chain joins TRBV5-3 to TRBJ2-4; TRBD2 matches 13 bases. Being an ORF, TRBV5-3 has a function that is uncertain. The CDR3 has 17 residues. The junction had 10 bases not matched to a gene; V was cut back by 10 bases and J by 0 bases. The CDR3 sequence: CAGVWTSGGLAKNIQYF. CDR3 coding DNA: TGTGCCGGAGTCTGGACTAGCGGGGGCCTAGCCAAAAACATTCAGTACTTC.

The DNA of the CDR3 is TGTGCTAGTGGTTTGGTACCTGGGACAGACGTATACCAGCCCCAGCATTTT. Amino acid sequence: CASGLVPGTDVYQPQHF. J is TRBJ1-5 and V is TRBV12-5, with TRBD1 matching over 7 bases. CDR1 LGHNT and CDR2 FRNRAP come from the germline V gene. V trimming: 0 bases; J trimming: 7 bases; junction bases outside the gene matches: 12. This CDR3 is built from 17 residues. Full variable domain (remainder filled in from reference TRBV12-5 and TRBJ1-5): DARVTQTPRHKVTEMGQEVTMRCQPILGHNTVFWYRQTMMQGLELLAYFRNRAPLDDSGMPKDRFSAEMPDATLATLKIQPSEPRDSAVYFCASGLVPGTDVYQPQHFGDGTRLSIL.

This clone has more than one count but fewer than ten. This sequence joins TRBV21-1 and TRBJ2-7; the DNA was not used to check the table's D call, TRBD1. TRBV21-1 has pseudogene status. CDR3 length equals 16 residues. The CDR3 DNA reads as TGTGCCAGCAGCAAAGTTCATAGAGCAGGAAAAAACGAGCAGTACTTC. Translation gives CASSKVHRAGKNEQYF.

The chain has TRBV5-1 and TRBJ2-7, with 8 bases fitting TRBD2. CDR1 is SGHRS, CDR2 YFSETQ, per germline. The junction had 3 bases not matched to a gene; V was cut back by 7 bases and J by 0 bases. The CDR3 consists of 13 residues. The CDR3 DNA reads as TGCGCCAGCCGCGGGGGGCACTCCTACGAGCAGTACTTC. Its protein product is CASRGGHSYEQYF.

The J gene is TRBJ1-1, the V gene TRBV29-1; D not resolved. Germline V gene data show CDR1 as SQVTM and CDR2 as ANQGSEA. Trimming cost V 4 bases and J 5 bases, with 11 bases left between them. This CDR3 region has 12 residues. As DNA, the CDR3 is TGCAGCGTTGGACGGGGAGAAACTGAAGCTTTCTTT. It specifies CSVGRGETEAFF.

This rearrangement joins TRBV7-2 to TRBJ1-1; possible D gene TRBD1, 6 bases. CDR1 is SGHTA and CDR2 is FQGNSA in the germline V gene. The CDR3 has 18 amino acids. V was clipped by 5 bases and J by 5 bases, with 27 bases between them. This CDR3 reads CASSPNLSYRARDTEAFF. DNA of the CDR3: TGTGCCAGCAGCCCCAATCTTTCCTACAGGGCCCGGGATACTGAAGCTTTCTTT. The complete variable domain, with remaining parts taken from reference TRBV7-2 and TRBJ1-1, reads GAGVSQSPSNKVTEKGKDVELRCDPISGHTALYWYRQSLGQGLEFLIYFQGNSAPDKSGLPSDRFSAERTGGSVSTLTIQRTQQEDSAVYLCASSPNLSYRARDTEAFFGQGTRLTVV.

This clone was picked up a small number of times. The chain joins TRBV7-6 to TRBJ2-1; 8 bases fit TRBD2. Trimming removed 2 bases from V and 0 bases from J; junction bases left unmatched: 9. From germline, CDR1 is SGHVS and CDR2 FNYEAQ. This CDR3 has 18 residues. The CDR3 DNA reads as TGTGCCAGCAGCTTAAGATGGCGGGGGGCGAGCTCCTACAATGAGCAGTTCTTC. Translating gives CASSLRWRGASSYNEQFF.

This chain joins TRBV19 and TRBJ2-2, with D tentatively TRBD1 (7 bases). CDR3 length equals 15 residues. V lost 3 bases and J lost 6, with 14 bases in between. Germline CDR1 and CDR2: LNHDA and SQIVND (reference sequence). The CDR3 protein is CASSIGDREAGELFF. In DNA form, the CDR3 reads TGTGCCAGTAGTATTGGAGACAGGGAGGCCGGGGAGCTGTTTTTT.

The chain couples TRBV19 to TRBJ2-1; a weak D match, TRBD2 (5 bases). V was shortened by 6 bases and J by 6 bases, with 18 bases between the two germline ends. The germline gives CDR1 LNHDA, CDR2 SQIVND (reference sequence). The CDR3 sequence is 15 residues long. The CDR3: CASSLSAAAGNEQFF. In DNA form, the CDR3 reads TGTGCCAGTAGCCTTAGCGCCGCGGCGGGCAATGAGCAGTTCTTC.

The V call is TRBV5-1, the J call TRBJ2-7, with 9 bases lining up with TRBD1. The CDR3 runs to 14 residues. In germline, CDR1 is SGHRS, CDR2 YFSETQ. V lost 2 bases, J lost 4 bases, and 4 bases stayed unmatched. The CDR3 protein is CASSLGTGKYEQYF. The CDR3 DNA reads TGCGCCAGCAGCTTAGGGACAGGGAAGTACGAGCAGTACTTC.